The rows below give T cell receptor beta chains drawn from one sample of a study of PD-L1 blockade in urothelial cancer. TCRdb keeps only in-frame clones here, not all; method: immunoSEQ multiplex PCR. The sample has 45,000 to 60,000 clones, 88% seen once. The sequenced sample was PBMCs, obtained around atezolizumab (anti-PD-L1) treatment. The receptors were gathered from a man between 60 and 75 years old with urothelial cancer. CDR3s include the opening cysteine and the closing phenylalanine or tryptophan. Fields, in order: CDR3 length, J gene, V gene, D gene, clone size, CDR3 protein, CDR3 DNA. A D gene is named only where the DNA matches it firmly. Rows may omit the clone size; those that give it use once, few, many or a size class.

>14|TRBJ2-1|TRBV19|TRBD2|.
CASSGGRARNEQFF
TGTGCCAGTAGTGGGGGGAGGGCTCGCAATGAGCAGTTCTTC
>15|TRBJ1-5|TRBV19|TRBD1|few
CASSPRQGGNQPQHF
TGTGCCAGTAGTCCCCGACAGGGGGGGAATCAGCCCCAGCATTTT
>16|TRBJ2-2|TRBV7-2|TRBD2|.
CASSGTSGSNTGELFF
TGTGCCAGCAGCGGGACTAGCGGGTCGAACACCGGGGAGCTGTTTTTT
>13|TRBJ1-2|TRBV6-1|.|.
CASSEGVGGAYTF
TGTGCCAGCAGTGAGGGTGTGGGGGGGGCCTACACCTTC
>15|TRBJ1-1|TRBV18|TRBD1|.
CASSLTGVQRTEAFF
TGTGCCAGCTCCCTGACAGGGGTACAAAGGACTGAAGCTTTCTTT
>16|TRBJ1-3|TRBV9|.|.
CASSVLGDVSGNTIYF
TGTGCCAGCAGCGTATTAGGGGATGTTTCTGGAAACACCATATATTTT
>12|TRBJ2-7|TRBV28|.|.
CASKGSSYEQYF
TGTGCCAGCAAGGGGTCCTCCTACGAGCAGTACTTC
>13|TRBJ1-1|TRBV19|.|.
CASHPQGLSEAFF
TGTGCCAGTCATCCGCAGGGACTGAGTGAAGCTTTCTTT
>16|TRBJ2-2|TRBV5-1|TRBD2|.
CASSLDAAGGTGELFF
TGCGCCAGCAGCTTAGATGCAGCGGGGGGGACCGGGGAGCTGTTTTTT
>14|TRBJ2-7|TRBV11-2|.|.
CASSLFGPPYEQYF
TGTGCCAGCAGCCTGTTTGGGCCCCCCTACGAGCAGTACTTC
>17|TRBJ2-1|TRBV7-2|TRBD1|.
CASSLELSRTGRDEQFF
TGTGCCAGCAGCTTAGAATTATCTCGGACAGGACGAGATGAGCAGTTCTTC
>12|TRBJ1-5|TRBV10-1|.|.
CASLGHFQPQHF
TGCGCCAGCCTGGGACACTTCCAGCCCCAGCATTTT
>14|TRBJ2-3|TRBV5-4|TRBD2|.
CASGASGPTDTQYF
TGTGCCAGCGGGGCTAGCGGACCCACAGATACGCAGTATTTT
>16|TRBJ1-2|TRBV5-1|TRBD1|.
CASSLVVSSGGNGYTF
TGCGCCAGCAGCTTGGTTGTATCGTCAGGGGGCAATGGCTACACCTTC
>16|TRBJ2-1|TRBV7-6|.|.
CASSSTASISYNEQFF
TGTGCCAGCAGCTCGACAGCTTCTATCTCCTACAATGAGCAGTTCTTC
>16|TRBJ2-3|TRBV7-6|TRBD2|few
CASSLAGGGQRDTQYF
TGTGCCAGCAGCTTAGCGGGCGGGGGGCAAAGAGATACGCAGTATTTT
>15|TRBJ1-3|TRBV5-4|.|.
CASSLAGAEGNTIYF
TGTGCCAGCAGCTTGGCAGGGGCAGAGGGAAACACCATATATTTT
>15|TRBJ2-1|TRBV7-2|.|.
CASSSWAGLYNEQFF
TGTGCCAGCAGCAGCTGGGCGGGGCTCTACAATGAGCAGTTCTTC
>14|TRBJ1-5|TRBV28|.|.
CASSLGQTHQPQHF
TGTGCCAGCAGCCTCGGACAGACACATCAGCCCCAGCATTTT
>14|TRBJ2-2|TRBV6-5|TRBD2|few
CASRSSGGAGELFF
TGTGCCAGCAGGTCCTCGGGAGGTGCCGGGGAGCTGTTTTTT
>12|TRBJ2-7|TRBV2|.|.
CASVRDTREQYF
TGTGCCAGCGTCCGGGACACAAGGGAGCAGTACTTC
>15|TRBJ1-2|TRBV6-5|TRBD1|.
CASSYGGQTNYGYTF
TGTGCCAGCAGTTACGGGGGACAGACTAACTATGGCTACACCTTC
>14|TRBJ2-5|TRBV10-1|.|.
CASSPDTTQETQYF
TGCGCCAGCAGCCCCGACACAACCCAAGAGACCCAGTACTTC
>19|TRBJ2-1|TRBV18|TRBD2|.
CASSPYLTSGTSGNNEQFF
TGTGCCAGCTCACCGTACCTCACATCGGGGACTAGCGGAAACAATGAGCAGTTCTTC
>17|TRBJ2-3|TRBV7-9|TRBD2|.
CASSKGTGLAGTDTQYF
TGTGCCAGCAGCAAAGGCACTGGACTAGCAGGTACAGATACGCAGTATTTT
>15|TRBJ2-5|TRBV6-5|TRBD2|once
CASGTSGAPQETQYF
TGTGCCAGTGGGACTAGCGGGGCCCCCCAAGAGACCCAGTACTTC
>17|TRBJ2-6|TRBV5-4|TRBD1|.
CASSGDSPSSGANVLTF
TGTGCCAGCAGCGGGGACAGCCCGAGCTCTGGGGCCAACGTCCTGACTTTC
>16|TRBJ1-4|TRBV7-8|.|.
CASSLRPFATNEKLFF
TGTGCCAGCAGCTTGCGGCCTTTTGCAACTAATGAAAAACTGTTTTTT
>15|TRBJ2-3|TRBV23-1|TRBD1|.
CASSDRDRGTDTQYF
TGCGCCAGCAGTGACCGGGACAGGGGCACAGATACGCAGTATTTT
>14|TRBJ2-7|TRBV6-5|.|.
CASSLGGRTYEQYF
TGTGCCAGCAGCCTAGGGGGACGGACCTACGAGCAGTACTTC
>13|TRBJ2-7|TRBV19|.|.
CASSPNRVQEQYF
TGTGCCAGTAGCCCTAACAGGGTCCAAGAGCAGTACTTC
>17|TRBJ2-3|TRBV18|TRBD1|.
CASSRKQDRGQADTQYF
TGTGCCAGCTCACGCAAGCAAGACAGGGGGCAAGCAGATACGCAGTATTTT
>14|TRBJ1-6|TRBV11-2|.|.
CASSLGQYNSPLHF
TGTGCCAGCAGCTTAGGACAGTATAATTCACCCCTCCACTTT
>15|TRBJ2-7|TRBV11-1|.|.
CASSPGIWSSYEQYF
TGTGCCAGCAGCCCAGGGATCTGGAGCTCCTACGAGCAGTACTTC
>15|TRBJ2-7|TRBV5-6|.|.
CASSSQGDYWYEQYF
TGTGCCAGCAGCTCCCAGGGCGATTACTGGTACGAGCAGTACTTC
>19|TRBJ2-6|TRBV27|.|.
CASSRLGLAKGSGANVLTF
TGTGCCAGCAGTCGTCTAGGACTGGCTAAGGGATCTGGGGCCAACGTCCTGACTTTC
>16|TRBJ1-1|TRBV19|TRBD1|.
CASSIDLHPRDSEAFF
TGTGCCAGTAGTATAGATTTACACCCTCGGGACAGTGAAGCTTTCTTT
>14|TRBJ2-2|TRBV5-6|.|few
CASWLRGGTGELFF
TGTGCCAGCTGGCTCAGGGGAGGGACCGGGGAGCTGTTTTTT
>15|TRBJ2-3|TRBV4-1|TRBD2|.
CASSSLAGFTDTQYF
TGCGCCAGCAGCTCCCTAGCGGGCTTCACAGATACGCAGTATTTT
>16|TRBJ2-2|TRBV7-9|TRBD2|few
CASSEGLAGNTGELFF
TGTGCCAGCAGCGAGGGACTAGCGGGGAACACCGGGGAGCTGTTTTTT
>17|TRBJ2-7|TRBV4-2|TRBD2|.
CASSQEGLAGGSYEQYF
TGTGCCAGCAGCCAAGAAGGACTAGCGGGGGGTTCCTACGAGCAGTACTTC
>16|TRBJ2-6|TRBV7-9|.|.
CASSLSRGYGANVLTF
TGTGCCAGCAGCCTAAGTCGGGGATACGGGGCCAACGTCCTGACTTTC